These 17 T cell receptor beta chains were sequenced from one sample in a study of regulatory T cells in long-lasting Graves disease (dated by TCRdb to the early 2020s). The intended sense of this specimen's time point label: newly diagnosed GD, antithyroid drugs for less than 3 months. RNA was extracted from PBMCs in TRIzol for both TCR sequencing and RNA sequencing. The library was made by multiplex PCR. Sequencing instrument: Illumina HiSeq 4000. TCR beta libraries were built with iRepertoire HTBI primers and Arm-PCR amplification of CDR3 regions. The public reads were reanalyzed by TCRdb: fastp trimming at Q25, MiXCR alignment, in-frame beta chains only. Rows are combined by CDR3 protein, so each entry shows the most common genes and DNA. The sample profile shows over 500,000 distinct CDR3 sequences; 16% of them were found once. The top ten clonotypes cover more than 15% of the sample. These sequences were also reported in another study, on T cells in Graves' hyperthyroidism and ophthalmopathy.

Sequenced here: peripheral blood mononuclear cells (PBMCs), sampled at new diagnosis, from a patient treated with antithyroid drugs. Receptors originate from a woman aged 25 to 39 with Graves disease. Donor details come from another sample of the same person, matched by shared clones.

The chain carries TRBV30 and TRBJ2-7; the match to TRBD1 covers 8 bases. CDR1 and CDR2 from the germline V gene are GTSNPN and SVGIG (reference sequence). V trimming: 2 bases; J trimming: 6 bases; junction bases outside the gene matches: 15. The CDR3 spans 16 residues. CDR3 nucleotides: TGTGCCTGGAGTAAAAGCCGCCGGGACAGGTTTCTCGAGCAGTACTTC. This encodes CAWSKSRRDRFLEQYF.

This clonotype was detected only a few times. The rearrangement uses TRBV12-3 or TRBV12-4 and TRBJ2-5; D gene ambiguous. This CDR3 has 12 residues. Trimming stripped 3 bases from V and 5 bases from J, with 7 bases between. The CDR3 is CASSFQWETQYF. CDR3 in DNA: TGTGCCAGCAGTTTCCAGTGGGAGACCCAGTACTTC.

This rearrangement joins TRBV9 to TRBJ2-3; 8 bases are shared with TRBD2. This CDR3 comprises 17 residues. V lost 4 bases and J lost 0; bases outside the gene matches: 10. CDR1 is SGDLS and CDR2 is YYNGEE in the germline V gene. The CDR3 region is CASSSGGGGYSTDTQYF. The CDR3 nucleotides are TGTGCCAGCAGCTCCGGGGGGGGCGGGTATAGCACAGATACGCAGTATTTT.

The chain combines TRBV29-1 with TRBJ1-2; D not resolved. Germline V lookup: CDR1 SQVTM, CDR2 ANQGSEA. The CDR3 runs to 11 residues. V shed 5 bases and J shed 3 bases, with 7 bases lying between them. This chain's CDR3 is CSVSTDYGYTF. DNA of the CDR3: TGCAGCGTTTCGACCGACTATGGCTACACCTTC.

This clonotype was recorded many times. V is TRBV6-1 and J is TRBJ1-3, with 7 positions matching TRBD1. This CDR3 spans 16 amino acids. Germline V lookup: CDR1 MNHNS, CDR2 SASEGT. Trimming removed 1 base from V and 4 bases from J; junction bases left unmatched: 7. As DNA, the CDR3 is TGTGCCAGCAGTGAAGAGTGGACAGGCCGCGGAAACACCATATATTTT. Its protein is CASSEEWTGRGNTIYF.

This clonotype was counted many times. J is TRBJ2-7 and V is TRBV9; 7 nucleotides line up with TRBD2. Germline V gene lookup returns CDR1 SGDLS and CDR2 YYNGEE. This CDR3 has 13 residues. V trimming: 3 bases; J trimming: 1 base; junction bases outside the gene matches: 1. The CDR3 protein is CASSGTSSYEQYF. Here the CDR3 DNA reads TGTGCCAGCAGCGGGACTAGTTCCTACGAGCAGTACTTC.

This clonotype was seen repeatedly, ten times or more. V and J are TRBV7-2 and TRBJ2-7; D unresolved. V was cut by 7 bases and J by 5 bases, with 15 bases left in between. The V gene's germline CDR1 is SGHTA and CDR2 FQGNSA. The CDR3 is made up of 13 amino acids. CDR3 nucleotide sequence: TGTGCCAGCACCCCGGTGAACAGTAACGAGCAGTACTTC. The encoded protein is CASTPVNSNEQYF. The complete variable domain, with remaining parts taken from reference TRBV7-2 and TRBJ2-7, reads GAGVSQSPSNKVTEKGKDVELRCDPISGHTALYWYRQSLGQGLEFLIYFQGNSAPDKSGLPSDRFSAERTGGSVSTLTIQRTQQEDSAVYLCASTPVNSNEQYFGPGTRLTVT.

Comment on this clonotype: One end of the junction varies from germline; a read error may be responsible. The CDR3 here is CASMDRGSSHEQYF. The CDR3 coding sequence is TGTGCCAGCATGGACAGGGGAAGCTCCCACGAGCAGTACTTC. The chain joins TRBV19 to TRBJ2-7; TRBD1 matches at 9 bases. CDR1 and CDR2 from the germline V gene are LNHDA and SQIVND (reference sequence). The CDR3 totals 14 residues.

This clonotype was seen a handful of times. This chain joins TRBV19 and TRBJ1-5; 8 bases fit TRBD1. Germline CDR1 reads LNHDA; CDR2 reads SQIVND (reference sequence). V gave up 8 bases and J gave up 2 bases; unmatched junction bases: 11. The CDR3 is 16 amino acids. DNA for the CDR3: TGTGCCAGTGAGCCCCTAGACAGGGGTGGCAATCAGCCCCAGCATTTT. It translates to CASEPLDRGGNQPQHF.

This clonotype turned up a few times. The V call is TRBV7-9, the J call TRBJ2-1, with D possibly matching TRBD2 (6 bases). The CDR3 runs 14 residues. V lost 5 bases to trimming and J lost 8 bases, with 16 bases between them. Per germline, CDR1 SEHNR and CDR2 FQNEAQ (reference sequence). CDR3 in DNA: TGTGCCAGCAGCCTAACTGGGGGGTTGGATGAGCAGTTCTTC. The encoded protein is CASSLTGGLDEQFF. Supplemented by reference TRBV7-9 and TRBJ2-1, the full variable domain reads DTGVSQNPRHKITKRGQNVTFRCDPISEHNRLYWYRQTLGQGPEFLTYFQNEAQLEKSRLLSDRFSAERPKGSFSTLEIQRTEQGDSAMYLCASSLTGGLDEQFFGPGTRLTVL.

This clonotype was counted many times. The gene calls are TRBV6-1 and TRBJ1-1, with no clear D. Looked up from germline, CDR1 is MNHNS and CDR2 is SASEGT. The V and J ends lost 4 bases and 4 bases respectively, with 4 bases between them. The CDR3 runs 11 residues. The CDR3 coding sequence is TGTGCCAGCAGTGCACCCACTGAAGCTTTCTTT. Its translation: CASSAPTEAFF.

The chain has TRBV3-1 and TRBJ2-3; the D call may be TRBD1 or TRBD2 (6 bases each). Looked up from germline, CDR1 is LGHDT and CDR2 is YNNKEL (reference sequence). V was shortened by 1 base and J by 2 bases, with 16 bases between the two germline ends. The CDR3 length is 17 residues. The CDR3 reads CASSQVLGSGATDTQYF. Written as DNA, the CDR3 is TGTGCCAGCAGCCAAGTATTAGGATCGGGGGCCACAGATACGCAGTATTTT.

This clonotype was counted at least ten times. The rearrangement joins TRBV3-1 to TRBJ1-2, with a possible D match to TRBD1 (5 bases). V dropped 3 bases and J dropped 3 bases, with 11 bases sitting between them. The CDR3 covers 14 residues. Germline assignment: CDR1 LGHDT and CDR2 YNNKEL (reference sequence). The DNA of the CDR3 is TGTGCCAGCAGCCAGGAGGACAATTACTATGGCTACACCTTC. Protein sequence: CASSQEDNYYGYTF.

This clonotype showed up many times. The chain joins TRBV2 to TRBJ1-5; D might be TRBD1 (5 bases). The ends were cut back, 8 bases at V and 0 bases at J, with 14 bases in the middle. Germline V gene sequence: CDR1 SNHLY, CDR2 FYNNEI. The CDR3 totals 15 residues. As DNA, the CDR3 is TGTGCCAGCCTTCGAGACAGTTATAGCAATCAGCCCCAGCATTTT. It yields the protein CASLRDSYSNQPQHF. The variable domain in full, with the rest retrieved from reference TRBV2 and TRBJ1-5, is EPEVTQTPSHQVTQMGQEVILRCVPISNHLYFYWYRQILGQKVEFLVSFYNNEISEKSEIFDDQFSVERPDGSNFTLKIRSTKLEDSAMYFCASLRDSYSNQPQHFGDGTRLSIL.

The chain is built from TRBV19 and TRBJ1-6, with 8 bases lining up with TRBD1. This CDR3 has 14 residues. V was clipped by 7 bases and J by 9 bases; unmatched bases: 8. Germline loops: CDR1 LNHDA, CDR2 SQIVND (reference sequence). This CDR3 reads CASTPDREGSPLHF. The CDR3 DNA reads TGTGCCAGTACTCCGGACAGGGAAGGTTCACCCCTCCACTTT.

This clonotype was detected only once. The rearrangement links TRBV4-2 to TRBJ2-3; tentative D call: TRBD2 (6 bases). Germline CDR1 and CDR2: LGHNA and YNFKEQ. The CDR3 extends over 15 amino acids. Trimming removed 2 bases at V and 0 bases at J, with 9 bases between. CDR3 region: CASSQWRGSTDTQYF. The CDR3 DNA is TGTGCCAGCAGCCAATGGCGGGGAAGCACAGATACGCAGTATTTT.

V is TRBV19 and J is TRBJ2-2; perhaps TRBD2 as D (6 bases). In germline, CDR1 is LNHDA, CDR2 SQIVND (reference sequence). V lost 6 bases and J lost 4, with 12 bases in between. This CDR3 is 14 amino acids long. The DNA of the CDR3 is TGTGCCAGTAGGGAGGGAGGCGTCACCGGGGAGCTGTTTTTT. Protein product: CASREGGVTGELFF.